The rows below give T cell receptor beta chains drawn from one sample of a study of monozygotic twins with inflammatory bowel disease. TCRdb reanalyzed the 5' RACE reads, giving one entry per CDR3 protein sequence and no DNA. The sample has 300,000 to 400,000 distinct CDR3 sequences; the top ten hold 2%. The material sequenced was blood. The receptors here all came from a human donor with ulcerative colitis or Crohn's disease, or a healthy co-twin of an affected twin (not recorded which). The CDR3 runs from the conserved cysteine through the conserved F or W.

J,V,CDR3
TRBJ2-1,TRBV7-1,CASSSRSGDEQFF
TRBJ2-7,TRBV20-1,CSASVDRVTYEQYF
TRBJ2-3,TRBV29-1,CSVRPRVTDTQYF
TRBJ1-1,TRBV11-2,CASSSPFTEAFF
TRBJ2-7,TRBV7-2,CASSSLNWDSSYEQYF
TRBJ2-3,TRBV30,CAWRYSTDTQYF
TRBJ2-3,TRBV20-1,CSAREAGTDTQYF
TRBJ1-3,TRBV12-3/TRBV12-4,CASSSTSGSGNTIYF
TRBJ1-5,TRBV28,CASSRLPSGFSNQPQHF
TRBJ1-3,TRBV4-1,CASSPDSRNTIYF
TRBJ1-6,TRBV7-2,CASSPALDSPLHF
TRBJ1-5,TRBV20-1,CSAGSTGNNQPQHF
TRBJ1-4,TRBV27,CASSFGRGTNEKLFF